The 32 T cell receptor beta chains presented below share a single source sample, sequenced in a study of OX40 agonist ivuxolimab in advanced cancers. Profiled with immunoSEQ multiplex PCR; TCRdb holds only in-frame clones, not every one. This table holds 30,000 to 40,000 clones, more than 75% found once. The starting material was CD4+ or CD8+ T cells sorted from blood, obtained in a trial of the OX40 agonist ivuxolimab. These receptor sequences come from an adult with an advanced solid tumor such as melanoma, head and neck, liver or kidney cancer.

As concerns this clone: Mismatch with germline at one junction end may stem from a read error. Other DNA sequences in this sample translate to the same CDR3. The chain recombines TRBV28 with TRBJ1-2, with D unresolved. From germline, CDR1 is MDHEN and CDR2 SYDVKM. CDR3 length equals 11 residues. The CDR3 coding sequence is TGCGCCAGCAGTCAAAACTATGGCTACACCTTC. This gives the protein CASSQNYGYTF.

The chain couples TRBV18 to TRBJ2-7; possibly TRBD1 or TRBD2 for D (6 bases each). V lost 2 bases, J lost 1 base, and 12 bases lay in between. Germline CDR1 and CDR2: KGHSH and LQKENI. This CDR3 comprises 15 residues. The CDR3 sequence is CASSPAQGGSYEQYF. The CDR3 DNA follows: TGTGCCAGCTCACCAGCACAGGGAGGTTCCTACGAGCAGTACTTC.

This rearrangement joins TRBV7-8 to TRBJ1-6; D not certain. The V gene lost 6 bases and the J gene lost 10 bases, with 13 bases spanning the gap. This CDR3 is 13 amino acids long. The germline CDR1 and CDR2 sequences are SGHVS and FQNEAQ. The CDR3 loop is CASSPILVSPLHF. CDR3 coding DNA: TGTGCCAGCAGTCCAATTTTGGTCTCACCCCTCCACTTT.

The chain is built from TRBV19 and TRBJ1-5; D unclear. The length of the CDR3 is 14 residues. V gave up 1 base and J gave up 0 bases, with 4 bases separating them. The germline CDR1 and CDR2 sequences are LNHDA and SQIVND (reference sequence). The CDR3 DNA reads as TGTGCCAGTAGTATAGCGGGTAGCAATCAGCCCCAGCATTTT. This gives the protein CASSIAGSNQPQHF.

The CDR3 loop reads CASSLGLGSNYGYTF. CDR3 nucleotide sequence: TGTGCCAGCAGCTTAGGATTGGGTTCTAACTATGGCTACACCTTC. V is TRBV7-9 and J is TRBJ1-2; D unclear. The CDR3 contains 15 residues. Trimming pared 1 base from V and 0 bases from J, leaving 9 bases between. Germline-derived CDR1 and CDR2 are SEHNR and FQNEAQ (reference sequence).

The CDR3 nucleotides are TGTGCCTGGAAATTCAACAGGGGACCAAACACCATATATTTT. This sequence encodes CAWKFNRGPNTIYF. This rearrangement joins TRBV30 to TRBJ1-3; 7 bases align to TRBD1. V shed 4 bases, J shed 6 bases, and the junction held 9 bases outside the gene matches. Looked up from germline, CDR1 is GTSNPN and CDR2 is SVGIG (reference sequence). The CDR3 spans 14 residues.

The chain combines TRBV19 with TRBJ1-4; TRBD1 is a possible D gene (5 bases). CDR3 length equals 13 residues. With 9 bases removed from V and 7 bases from J, the gap between germline ends came to 15 bases. Germline V gives CDR1 LNHDA, CDR2 SQIVND (reference sequence). DNA of the CDR3: TGTGCCAGCATGGATGCTCAGGGTGAAAAACTGTTTTTT. Protein: CASMDAQGEKLFF.

This chain links TRBV5-6 with TRBJ2-3; perhaps D is TRBD1 or TRBD2 (5 bases each). Looked up from germline, CDR1 is SGHDT and CDR2 is YYEEEE. The CDR3 runs to 17 residues. Trimming took 2 bases from V and 1 from J, leaving 17 bases between them. CDR3: CASSFGGTGTGTDTQYF. CDR3 nucleotide sequence: TGTGCCAGCAGCTTTGGGGGAACCGGGACGGGCACAGATACGCAGTATTTT.

This chain connects TRBV5-1 to TRBJ2-3; the D is unclear. The CDR3 contains 11 residues. Germline CDR1 reads SGHRS; CDR2 reads YFSETQ. V lost 3 bases to trimming and J lost 6 bases, with 5 bases between them. The CDR3 nucleotides are TGCGCCAGCAGCTCGGAGGATACGCAGTATTTT. Protein product: CASSSEDTQYF.

This clone counts as medium-sized. V is TRBV7-9 and J is TRBJ2-1; 8 bases agree with TRBD1. The V and J ends lost 4 bases and 6 bases, in that order; junction bases with no gene match: 5. The V gene's germline CDR1 is SEHNR and CDR2 FQNEAQ (reference sequence). This CDR3 region has 14 residues. The CDR3 sequence: CASSSSGTGNEQFF. The CDR3 DNA is TGTGCCAGCAGCTCCTCCGGGACAGGCAATGAGCAGTTCTTC. The full variable domain, with the rest looked up from reference TRBV7-9 and TRBJ2-1, is DTGVSQNPRHKITKRGQNVTFRCDPISEHNRLYWYRQTLGQGPEFLTYFQNEAQLEKSRLLSDRFSAERPKGSFSTLEIQRTEQGDSAMYLCASSSSGTGNEQFFGPGTRLTVL.

The chain employs TRBV7-2 and TRBJ1-6, with D unclear. The germline V gene has CDR1 SGHTA and CDR2 FQGNSA. The CDR3 covers 16 residues. The germline V and J ends were trimmed by 1 base and 6 bases, with 13 bases remaining between them. The CDR3 here is CASSLESDPFNSPLHF. CDR3 DNA sequence: TGTGCCAGCAGCTTAGAATCGGACCCTTTTAATTCACCCCTCCACTTT.

Written as DNA, the CDR3 is TGCGCCAGCAGCTCCAGACAGAGCACAGATACGCAGTATTTT. Its protein is CASSSRQSTDTQYF. The rearrangement joins TRBV5-1 to TRBJ2-3, with D tentatively TRBD1 (5 bases). CDR1 and CDR2 (germline): SGHRS, YFSETQ. The CDR3 is 14 amino acids. Between the trimmed V and J ends, which lost 3 bases and 0 bases, there was a span of 8 bases.

The rearrangement joins TRBV7-3 to TRBJ1-6; 9 bases agree with TRBD1. The CDR3 covers 14 residues. CDR1 SGHTA and CDR2 FQGTGA come from the germline V gene. V lost 5 bases, J lost 9 bases, and 5 bases stayed unmatched. CDR3 sequence reads: CASSPGQGGSPLHF. The CDR3 DNA is TGTGCCAGCAGCCCGGGACAGGGAGGTTCACCCCTCCACTTT. The full variable domain, with the rest looked up from reference TRBV7-3 and TRBJ1-6, is GAGVSQTPSNKVTEKGKYVELRCDPISGHTALYWYRQSLGQGPEFLIYFQGTGAADDSGLPNDRFFAVRPEGSVSTLKIQRTERGDSAVYLCASSPGQGGSPLHFGNGTRLTVT.

On this clone: An end of the junction differs from the germline gene, which may be a read error. J is TRBJ1-2 and V is TRBV18; 8 positions agree with TRBD1. The CDR3 contains 14 residues. Germline V gene data show CDR1 as KGHSH and CDR2 as LQKENI. The CDR3 reads CASSPRGTGYDYTF. For the CDR3, the DNA is TGTGCCAGCTCACCCCGGGGGACAGGCTATGACTACACCTTC.

This chain connects TRBV19 to TRBJ2-5, with no clear D. The CDR3 runs to 15 residues. The germline gives CDR1 LNHDA, CDR2 SQIVND (reference sequence). V was trimmed by 1 base and J by 5 bases, leaving 14 bases between them. The CDR3 DNA reads as TGTGCCAGTAGTATAGCATGGGCTACATTTGAGACCCAGTACTTC. Protein: CASSIAWATFETQYF.

The rearrangement joins TRBV6-6 to TRBJ2-3; the D gene is possibly TRBD1 (7 bases). Germline assignment: CDR1 MNHNY and CDR2 SVGAGI (reference sequence). Trimming stripped 5 bases from V and 6 bases from J, with 9 bases between. The CDR3 is made up of 12 amino acids. The CDR3 loop is CASSPGGDTQYF. CDR3 nucleotides: TGTGCCAGCAGTCCAGGGGGGGATACGCAGTATTTT.

This rearrangement joins TRBV5-1 to TRBJ1-2; D ambiguous. Germline-derived CDR1 and CDR2 are SGHRS and YFSETQ. This CDR3 is 12 amino acids long. V was trimmed by 2 bases and J by 5 bases, leaving 7 bases between them. The chain's CDR3 is CASSLTDYGYTF. The CDR3 coding sequence is TGCGCCAGCAGCTTAACAGATTATGGCTACACCTTC. The full variable domain, in which reference TRBV5-1 and TRBJ1-2 provide the parts outside the CDR3, is KAGVTQTPRYLIKTRGQQVTLSCSPISGHRSVSWYQQTPGQGLQFLFEYFSETQRNKGNFPGRFSGRQFSNSRSEMNVSTLELGDSALYLCASSLTDYGYTFGSGTRLTVV.

This clone showed up just a few times. The chain links TRBV18 to TRBJ1-4; D unresolved. Germline values: CDR1 KGHSH, CDR2 LQKENI. This CDR3 contains 15 residues. Trimming pared 6 bases from V and 1 base from J, leaving 12 bases between. CDR3 residues: CASSPLDGTNEKLFF. DNA for the CDR3: TGTGCCAGCTCCCCCTTGGACGGAACTAATGAAAAACTGTTTTTT. The entire variable domain, with the rest obtained from reference TRBV18 and TRBJ1-4, is as follows: NAGVMQNPRHLVRRRGQEARLRCSPMKGHSHVYWYRQLPEEGLKFMVYLQKENIIDESGMPKERFSAEFPKEGPSILRIQQVVRGDSAAYFCASSPLDGTNEKLFFGSGTQLSVL.

The gene calls are TRBV11-2 and TRBJ2-5; unclear D gene. The DNA end favors TRBJ2-7, so the J call may be wrong. From germline, CDR1 is SGHAT and CDR2 FQNNGV. The length of the CDR3 is 13 residues. CDR3 loop: CASSLEGFGEQYF. The CDR3 DNA reads as TGTGCCAGCAGCTTAGAGGGCTTTGGCGAGCAGTACTTC.

Note on this clone: Because the CDR3's place on the DNA is in doubt, the DNA is left out and the CDR3 is given as listed by TCRdb. V and J are TRBV2 and TRBJ1-1. Germline lookup yields CDR1 SNHLY and CDR2 FYNNEI. The CDR3 is 15 amino acids in total, end residues counted. The CDR3 protein is CASSRELSLDVRPFF.

V and J are TRBV2 and TRBJ2-7, with TRBD1 matching 8 bases. The germline V gene has CDR1 SNHLY and CDR2 FYNNEI. The J segment lost 5 bases and the V segment lost 5 bases, leaving 11 bases of the junction unmatched. The CDR3 spans 15 residues. CDR3 sequence reads: CASSPWTGRVNEQYF. In DNA, the CDR3 is TGTGCCAGCAGTCCTTGGACAGGGAGAGTCAACGAGCAGTACTTC.

The gene calls are TRBV28 and TRBJ2-4, with TRBD1 matching 7 bases. CDR3 length equals 12 residues. The germline CDR1 and CDR2 sequences are MDHEN and SYDVKM. V was clipped by 4 bases and J by 6 bases; unmatched bases: 0. CDR3: CASSSGGNIQYF. The CDR3 DNA sequence: TGTGCCAGCAGTTCAGGGGGAAACATTCAGTACTTC.

The chain has TRBV27 and TRBJ1-4; a possible D gene is TRBD1 (5 bases). This CDR3 spans 14 amino acids. The ends were cut back, 6 bases at V and 5 bases at J, with 13 bases in the middle. Germline CDR1 reads MNHEY; CDR2 reads SMNVEV (reference sequence). The CDR3 nucleotides are TGTGCCAGCAGAGGGGATGGGGGGAATGAAAAACTGTTTTTT. Translated: CASRGDGGNEKLFF.

V is TRBV7-8 and J is TRBJ2-3; perhaps D is TRBD1 or TRBD2 (7 bases each). Trimming stripped 5 bases from V and 4 bases from J, with 19 bases between. This CDR3 has 16 residues. Germline assignment: CDR1 SGHVS and CDR2 FQNEAQ. The CDR3 region is CASSGAGRGRSDTQYF. CDR3 DNA sequence: TGTGCCAGCAGCGGAGCGGGGAGGGGGCGCTCAGATACGCAGTATTTT.

This clone was recorded a few times. The chain uses TRBV6-1 and TRBJ2-7, with D maybe TRBD1 (6 bases). This CDR3 is 16 amino acids long. V was clipped by 4 bases and J by 2 bases, with 18 bases between them. Germline CDR1 and CDR2: MNHNS and SASEGT. The CDR3 reads CASSGGYRQVTYEQYF. The CDR3, as DNA: TGTGCCAGCAGTGGAGGCTACCGACAGGTAACCTACGAGCAGTACTTC.

CDR3 protein: CASSQGGANYGYTF. For the CDR3, the DNA is TGCGCCAGCAGCCAAGGAGGTGCTAACTATGGCTACACCTTC. This chain connects TRBV4-1 to TRBJ1-2; no clear D. Trimming shortened V by 1 base and J by 0 bases, and 6 bases separated the two germline ends. Looked up from germline, CDR1 is MGHRA and CDR2 is YSYEKL. The CDR3 consists of 14 residues.

The chain couples TRBV6-1 to TRBJ2-7; D is ambiguous. Germline CDR1 reads MNHNS; CDR2 reads SASEGT. V was pared by 3 bases and J by 4 bases, with 4 bases between. The CDR3 has 11 amino acids. The CDR3 region has the DNA TGTGCCAGCAGTGAGCAGTACGAGCAGTACTTC. As protein: CASSEQYEQYF.

The chain joins TRBV2 to TRBJ2-7; TRBD1 aligns across 12 bases. Trimming at V came to 9 bases and at J to 6 bases, leaving 6 bases not matched to a gene. The CDR3 consists of 13 residues. Looked up from germline, CDR1 is SNHLY and CDR2 is FYNNEI. In DNA form, the CDR3 reads TGTGCCAGTAGCGGGACAGGGGGCGGCGAGCAGTACTTC. It translates to CASSGTGGGEQYF.

V and J are TRBV6-1 and TRBJ2-5; 12 nucleotides line up with TRBD1. The assigned J gene may be wrong: the sequence end matches TRBJ2-7 better. The CDR3 is 14 amino acids. Germline V gene sequence: CDR1 MNHNS, CDR2 SASEGT. CDR3 protein: CASDRDRGRYEQYF. CDR3 in DNA: TGTGCCAGCGACCGGGACAGGGGGCGATACGAGCAGTACTTC.

The gene calls are TRBV4-1 and TRBJ2-2; 7 positions match TRBD1. J was trimmed by 1 base and V by 0 bases; bases with no gene match: 2. Germline CDR1 is MGHRA and CDR2 is YSYEKL. CDR3 length equals 16 residues. The CDR3 bases are TGCGCCAGCAGCCAAGACGGGACAGAGAACACCGGGGAGCTGTTTTTT. Encoded protein: CASSQDGTENTGELFF.

This clone was recorded only once. The V gene is TRBV4-1, the J gene TRBJ2-3, with D tentatively TRBD1 (6 bases). Germline-derived CDR1 and CDR2 are MGHRA and YSYEKL. The length of the CDR3 is 16 residues. V was pared by 1 base and J by 3 bases, with 14 bases between. CDR3 loop: CASSQGGQGRTDTQYF. The CDR3, as DNA: TGCGCCAGCAGCCAAGGGGGGCAGGGAAGGACAGATACGCAGTATTTT.

This clone was recorded a few times. The chain links TRBV2 to TRBJ1-3, with a weak D call TRBD1 (5 bases). The length of the CDR3 is 14 residues. The V and J ends lost 4 bases and 4 bases respectively, with 11 bases between them. Germline CDR1 SNHLY, CDR2 FYNNEI. This CDR3 is CASSATAGGNTIYF. The CDR3, as DNA: TGTGCCAGCAGTGCGACAGCAGGAGGAAACACCATATATTTT. Drawing the rest from reference TRBV2 and TRBJ1-3, the complete variable domain is EPEVTQTPSHQVTQMGQEVILRCVPISNHLYFYWYRQILGQKVEFLVSFYNNEISEKSEIFDDQFSVERPDGSNFTLKIRSTKLEDSAMYFCASSATAGGNTIYFGEGSWLTVV.